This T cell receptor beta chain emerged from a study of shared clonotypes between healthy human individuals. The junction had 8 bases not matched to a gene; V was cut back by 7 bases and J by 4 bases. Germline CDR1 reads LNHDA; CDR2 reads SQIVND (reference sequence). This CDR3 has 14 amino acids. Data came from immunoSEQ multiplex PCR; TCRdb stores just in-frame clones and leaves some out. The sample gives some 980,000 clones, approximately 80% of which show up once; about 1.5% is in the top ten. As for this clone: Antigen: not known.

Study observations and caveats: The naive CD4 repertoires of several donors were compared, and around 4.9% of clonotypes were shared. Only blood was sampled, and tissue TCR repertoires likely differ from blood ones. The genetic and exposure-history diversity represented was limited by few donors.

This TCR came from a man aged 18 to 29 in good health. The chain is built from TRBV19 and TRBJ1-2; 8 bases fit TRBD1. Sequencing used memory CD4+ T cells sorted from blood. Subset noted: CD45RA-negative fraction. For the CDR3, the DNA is TGTGCCAGTACCGAGGGGACAGGCCCCTATGGCTACACCTTC. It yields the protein CASTEGTGPYGYTF.